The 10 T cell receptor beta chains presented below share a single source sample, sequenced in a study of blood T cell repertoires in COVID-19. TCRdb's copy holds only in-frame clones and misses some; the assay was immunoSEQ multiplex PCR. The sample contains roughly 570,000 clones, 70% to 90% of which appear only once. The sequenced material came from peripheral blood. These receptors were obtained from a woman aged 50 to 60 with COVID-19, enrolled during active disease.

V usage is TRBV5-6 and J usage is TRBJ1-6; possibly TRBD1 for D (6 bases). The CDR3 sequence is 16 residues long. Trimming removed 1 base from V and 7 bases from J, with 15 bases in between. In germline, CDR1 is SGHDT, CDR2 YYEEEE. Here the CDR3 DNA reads TGTGCCAGCAGCTTGCCCACCGGACAGTCGAATTCACCCCTCCACTTT. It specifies CASSLPTGQSNSPLHF.

The CDR3 DNA sequence: TGTGCCAGCAGGACTAGCTTAGCCAAAAACATTCAGTACTTC. Translating gives CASRTSLAKNIQYF. The V and J genes are TRBV2 and TRBJ2-4; 7 bases line up with TRBD2. The CDR3 contains 14 residues. Trimming took 6 bases from V and 0 from J; bases not matched to a gene: 2. Germline V gene sequence: CDR1 SNHLY, CDR2 FYNNEI.

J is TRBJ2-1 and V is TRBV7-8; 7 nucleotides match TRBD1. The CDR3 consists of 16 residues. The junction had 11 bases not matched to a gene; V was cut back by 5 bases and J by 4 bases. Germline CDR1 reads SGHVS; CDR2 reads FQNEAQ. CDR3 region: CASSVFSGTDYNEQFF. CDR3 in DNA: TGTGCCAGCAGCGTCTTTTCCGGGACAGATTACAATGAGCAGTTCTTC.

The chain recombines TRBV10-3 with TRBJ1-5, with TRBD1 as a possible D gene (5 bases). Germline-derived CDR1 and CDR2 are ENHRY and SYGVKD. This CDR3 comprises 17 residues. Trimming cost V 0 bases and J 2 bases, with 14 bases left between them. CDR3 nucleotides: TGTGCCATCAGTGAGTCCGGGAGGAGGGGAGGCAATCAGCCCCAGCATTTT. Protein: CAISESGRRGGNQPQHF.

The CDR3 nucleotides read TGTGCCAGCAGCCCTAACCTAGCGCCGAACACCGGGGAGCTGTTTTTT. It yields the protein CASSPNLAPNTGELFF. J is TRBJ2-2 and V is TRBV2; tentatively, D is TRBD2 (6 bases). In germline, CDR1 is SNHLY, CDR2 FYNNEI. The CDR3 length is 16 residues. Trimming stripped 6 bases from V and 0 bases from J, with 14 bases between.

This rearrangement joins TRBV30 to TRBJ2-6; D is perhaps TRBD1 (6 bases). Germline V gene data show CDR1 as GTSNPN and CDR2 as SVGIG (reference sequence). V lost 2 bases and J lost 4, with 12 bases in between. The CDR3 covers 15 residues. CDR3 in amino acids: CAWSPTGSGANVLTF. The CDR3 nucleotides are TGTGCCTGGAGTCCAACAGGGAGCGGGGCCAACGTCCTGACTTTC. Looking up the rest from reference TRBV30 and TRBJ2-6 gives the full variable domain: SQTIHQWPATLVQPVGSPLSLECTVEGTSNPNLYWYRQAAGRGLQLLFYSVGIGQISSEVPQNLSASRPQDRQFILSSKKLLLSDSGFYLCAWSPTGSGANVLTFGAGSRLTVL.

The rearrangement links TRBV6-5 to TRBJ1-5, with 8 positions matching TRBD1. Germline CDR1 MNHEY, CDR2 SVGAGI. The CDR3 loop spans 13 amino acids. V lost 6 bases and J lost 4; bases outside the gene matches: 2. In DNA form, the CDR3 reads TGTGCCAGCAGCTGGACAGGGAATCAGCCCCAGCATTTT. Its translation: CASSWTGNQPQHF.

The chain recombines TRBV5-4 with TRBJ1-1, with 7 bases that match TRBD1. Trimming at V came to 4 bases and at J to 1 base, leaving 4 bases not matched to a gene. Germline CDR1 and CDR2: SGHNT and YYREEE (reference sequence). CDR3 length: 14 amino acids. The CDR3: CASSLGQQNTEAFF. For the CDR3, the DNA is TGTGCCAGCAGCCTGGGACAGCAGAACACTGAAGCTTTCTTT.

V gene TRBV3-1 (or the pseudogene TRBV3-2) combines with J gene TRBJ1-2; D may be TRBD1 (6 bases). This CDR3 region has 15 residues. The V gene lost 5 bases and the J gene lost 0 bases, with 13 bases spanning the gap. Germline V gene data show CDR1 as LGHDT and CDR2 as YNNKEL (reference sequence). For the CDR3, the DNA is TGTGCCAGCAGCTCGGCAGGGGACACTAACTATGGCTACACCTTC. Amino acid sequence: CASSSAGDTNYGYTF.

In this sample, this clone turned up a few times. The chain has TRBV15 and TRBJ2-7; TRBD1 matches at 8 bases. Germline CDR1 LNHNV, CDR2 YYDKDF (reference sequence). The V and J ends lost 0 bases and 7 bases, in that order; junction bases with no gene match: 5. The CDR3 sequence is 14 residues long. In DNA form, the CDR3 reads TGTGCCACCAGCAGAGATTATGACAGGGGAGAGCAGTACTTC. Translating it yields CATSRDYDRGEQYF.